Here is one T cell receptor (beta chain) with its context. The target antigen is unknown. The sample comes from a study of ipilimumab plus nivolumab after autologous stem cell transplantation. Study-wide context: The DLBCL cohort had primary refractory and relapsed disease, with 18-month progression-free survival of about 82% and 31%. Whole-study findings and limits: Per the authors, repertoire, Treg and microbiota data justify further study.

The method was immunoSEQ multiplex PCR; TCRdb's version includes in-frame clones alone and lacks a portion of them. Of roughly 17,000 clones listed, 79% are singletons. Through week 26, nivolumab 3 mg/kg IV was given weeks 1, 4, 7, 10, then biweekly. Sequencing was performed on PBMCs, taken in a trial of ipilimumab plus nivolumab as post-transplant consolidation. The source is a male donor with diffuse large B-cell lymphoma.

In DNA form, the CDR3 reads TGTGCCAGCGGGACGGCGAGGGGAAACACCATATATTTT. It is translated as CASGTARGNTIYF. The chain is built from TRBV11-3 and TRBJ1-3; TRBD1 is a possible D gene (5 bases). Looked up from germline, CDR1 is SGHNT and CDR2 is YENEEA. Deletions cut 8 bases from V and 4 bases from J, with 12 bases between. The CDR3 consists of 13 residues.